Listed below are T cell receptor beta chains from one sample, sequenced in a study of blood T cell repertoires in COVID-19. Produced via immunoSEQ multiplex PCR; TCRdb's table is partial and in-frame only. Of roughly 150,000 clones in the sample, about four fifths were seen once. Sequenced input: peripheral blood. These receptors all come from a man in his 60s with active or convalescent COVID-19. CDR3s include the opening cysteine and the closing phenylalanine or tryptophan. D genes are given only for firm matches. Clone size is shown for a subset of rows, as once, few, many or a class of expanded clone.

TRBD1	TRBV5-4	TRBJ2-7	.	CASSWGQPSYEQYF	TGTGCCAGCAGCTGGGGACAGCCCTCCTACGAGCAGTACTTC
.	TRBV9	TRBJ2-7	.	CASSGRRGGLEQYF	TGTGCCAGCAGCGGAAGAAGGGGGGGGCTGGAGCAGTACTTC
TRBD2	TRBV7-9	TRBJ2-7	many	CASSLKASGRLTYEQYF	TGTGCCAGCAGCTTAAAGGCTAGCGGGAGGCTTACCTACGAGCAGTACTTC
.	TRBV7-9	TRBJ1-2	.	CASSHNSRGGYGYTF	TGTGCCAGCAGCCACAACTCCCGGGGGGGCTATGGCTACACCTTC
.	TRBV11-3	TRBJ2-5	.	CAPAHPIEGKEQETQYF	TGTGCCCCCGCGCACCCGATCGAGGGTAAGGAGCAAGAGACCCAGTACTTC
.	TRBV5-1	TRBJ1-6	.	CASSLLPRASGDSPLHF	TGCGCCAGCAGCTTGCTACCCCGGGCCAGCGGAGATTCACCCCTCCACTTT
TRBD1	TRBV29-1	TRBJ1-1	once	CSVGGQGILAFF	TGCAGCGTGGGGGGACAGGGAATTCTTGCTTTCTTT
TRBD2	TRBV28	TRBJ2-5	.	CATQGLAGGVETQYF	TGTGCCACCCAGGGACTAGCGGGAGGCGTTGAGACCCAGTACTTC
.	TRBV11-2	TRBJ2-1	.	CASSLGTGRRYNEQFF	TGTGCCAGCAGCTTAGGTACAGGGCGCCGGTACAATGAGCAGTTCTTC
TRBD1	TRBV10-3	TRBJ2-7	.	CAIRPQGAKYEQYF	TGTGCCATCAGACCCCAGGGGGCTAAGTACGAGCAGTACTTC
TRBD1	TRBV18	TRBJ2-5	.	CASSPRQGATQETQYF	TGTGCCAGCTCACCACGACAGGGGGCCACCCAAGAGACCCAGTACTTC
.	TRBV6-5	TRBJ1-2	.	CASRLGQSGYTF	TGTGCCAGCAGACTAGGACAGAGCGGCTACACCTTC
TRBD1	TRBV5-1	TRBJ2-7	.	CASSRGQGGFLTYEQYF	TGCGCCAGCAGCAGGGGACAGGGTGGATTCTTGACCTACGAGCAGTACTTC
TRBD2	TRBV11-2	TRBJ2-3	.	CASSRSGRGQGDTQYF	TGTGCCAGCAGCCGTAGCGGGCGCGGGCAGGGAGATACGCAGTATTTT
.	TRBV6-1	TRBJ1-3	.	CASSESMGSSGNTIYF	TGTGCCAGCAGTGAATCGATGGGGAGCTCTGGAAACACCATATATTTT
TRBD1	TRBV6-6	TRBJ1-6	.	CASRTPGQGRSPLHF	TGTGCCAGCAGGACCCCAGGACAGGGGCGCTCACCCCTCCACTTT
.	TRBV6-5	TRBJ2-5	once	CASRRTGKETQYF	TGTGCCAGCAGGCGAACAGGGAAAGAGACCCAGTACTTC
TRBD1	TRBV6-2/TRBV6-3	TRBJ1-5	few	CASSPGTGLYSNQPQHF	TGTGCCAGCAGCCCCGGGACAGGGCTTTATAGCAATCAGCCCCAGCATTTT